Listed below are T cell receptor beta chains from one sample, sequenced in a study of blood T cell repertoires in COVID-19. Clones were read by immunoSEQ multiplex PCR, and TCRdb kept only the in-frame ones, dropping some. The sample shows about 240,000 clones, about 90% of them seen only once. The sample comprised PBMCs or T cells enriched from blood (not recorded which). These receptor sequences come from a woman aged 40 to 55 with acute COVID-19. CDR3s include the opening cysteine and the closing phenylalanine or tryptophan. The order of the fields is J gene, clone size, D gene, V gene, CDR3 length, CDR3 protein, CDR3 DNA. A D gene is named only where the DNA matches it firmly. The size field is filled for only some rows; it gives once, few, many or a size class.

j_gene: TRBJ2-7; abundance: NA; d_gene: TRBD2; v_gene: TRBV3-1/TRBV3-2; len: 15; CDR3aa: CASSDGGRGSYEQYF; CDR3nt: TGTGCCAGCAGCGATGGCGGGAGAGGTTCCTACGAGCAGTACTTC
j_gene: TRBJ1-1; abundance: few; d_gene: NA; v_gene: TRBV14; len: 11; CDR3aa: CASSPSTEAFF; CDR3nt: TGTGCCAGCAGCCCCTCCACTGAAGCTTTCTTT
j_gene: TRBJ2-1; abundance: few; d_gene: TRBD2; v_gene: TRBV27; len: 18; CDR3aa: CASRRSSIAGGKGNEQFF; CDR3nt: TGTGCCAGCCGGCGCTCTTCAATAGCGGGAGGAAAGGGGAATGAGCAGTTCTTC
j_gene: TRBJ2-7; abundance: NA; d_gene: NA; v_gene: TRBV19; len: 15; CDR3aa: CASSIRDSTFYEQYF; CDR3nt: TGTGCCAGTAGTATCCGGGACTCGACTTTCTACGAGCAGTACTTC
j_gene: TRBJ1-1; abundance: NA; d_gene: TRBD1; v_gene: TRBV19; len: 17; CDR3aa: CASSIRGTGSMNTEAFF; CDR3nt: TGTGCCAGTAGTATTCGGGGGACAGGCTCGATGAACACTGAAGCTTTCTTT
j_gene: TRBJ1-2; abundance: NA; d_gene: NA; v_gene: TRBV19; len: 13; CDR3aa: CASTAGRTYGYTF; CDR3nt: TGTGCCAGTACCGCTGGGAGGACCTATGGCTACACCTTC
j_gene: TRBJ2-1; abundance: many; d_gene: TRBD2; v_gene: TRBV7-6; len: 16; CDR3aa: CASSAGTSGFLNEQFF; CDR3nt: TGTGCCAGCAGCGCCGGGACTAGCGGGTTCCTTAATGAGCAGTTCTTC
j_gene: TRBJ2-5; abundance: NA; d_gene: NA; v_gene: TRBV5-6; len: 13; CDR3aa: CASSSGAQETQYF; CDR3nt: TGTGCCAGCAGCTCAGGGGCCCAAGAGACCCAGTACTTC
j_gene: TRBJ2-7; abundance: NA; d_gene: NA; v_gene: TRBV5-1; len: 16; CDR3aa: CASSLGVDRGAYEQYF; CDR3nt: TGCGCCAGCAGCTTGGGGGTTGATCGGGGAGCCTACGAGCAGTACTTC
j_gene: TRBJ1-5; abundance: once; d_gene: NA; v_gene: TRBV11-2; len: 13; CDR3aa: CASSLDLGQPQHF; CDR3nt: TGTGCCAGCAGCTTAGATCTCGGTCAGCCCCAGCATTTT